This entry is about one T cell receptor (beta chain). The target antigen is unknown. The data stem from a study of T cell responses to AZD1222 COVID-19 vaccine. The study, taken as a whole, reports: Among the donors, most were white British and more were female, and clonal diversity was possibly underestimated. Only after the peak T cell response were repertoires sampled. CD4 TCRs linked to vaccination spanned spike, dominating at 160-218 and 743-854. Seropositive at baseline were only a handful of AZD1222 recipients.

V dropped 8 bases and J dropped 7 bases, with 15 bases sitting between them. This CDR3 is built from 12 residues. TCRdb's table, derived via immunoSEQ multiplex PCR, lists solely in-frame clones and lacks some. Counted here are about 200,000 clones, approximately 93% occurring once; the ten biggest clones make up 1%. The input for sequencing was peripheral blood, taken 28 days after the second AZD1222 dose. This clonotype was obtained from an adult who received the AZD1222 COVID-19 vaccine. This chain links TRBV5-3 with TRBJ1-2; D remains unclear. TRBV5-3 is an ORF for which the function is uncertain. CDR3 in DNA: TGTGCCAGCCCTGAGAGTCTAGGTGGCTACACCTTC. Translated: CASPESLGGYTF.